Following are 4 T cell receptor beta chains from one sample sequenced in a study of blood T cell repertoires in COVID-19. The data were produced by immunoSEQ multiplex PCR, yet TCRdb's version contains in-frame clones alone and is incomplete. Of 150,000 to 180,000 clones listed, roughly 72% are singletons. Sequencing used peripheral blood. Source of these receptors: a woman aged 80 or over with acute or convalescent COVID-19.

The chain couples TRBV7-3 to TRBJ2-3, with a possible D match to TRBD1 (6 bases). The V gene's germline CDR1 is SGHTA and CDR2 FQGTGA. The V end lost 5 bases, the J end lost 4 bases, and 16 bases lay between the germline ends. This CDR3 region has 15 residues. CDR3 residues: CASSPQGRIPDTQYF. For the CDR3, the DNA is TGTGCCAGCAGCCCTCAGGGGCGTATTCCAGATACGCAGTATTTT.

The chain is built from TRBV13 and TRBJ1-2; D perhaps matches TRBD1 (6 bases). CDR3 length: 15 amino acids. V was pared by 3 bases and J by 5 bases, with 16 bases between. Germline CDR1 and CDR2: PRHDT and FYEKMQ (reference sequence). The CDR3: CASSLSQGTGYGYTF. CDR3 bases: TGTGCCAGCAGCTTGTCACAGGGTACGGGGTATGGCTACACCTTC. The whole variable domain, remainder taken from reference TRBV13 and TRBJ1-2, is AAGVIQSPRHLIKEKRETATLKCYPIPRHDTVYWYQQGPGQDPQFLISFYEKMQSDKGSIPDRFSAQQFSDYHSELNMSSLELGDSALYFCASSLSQGTGYGYTFGSGTRLTVV.

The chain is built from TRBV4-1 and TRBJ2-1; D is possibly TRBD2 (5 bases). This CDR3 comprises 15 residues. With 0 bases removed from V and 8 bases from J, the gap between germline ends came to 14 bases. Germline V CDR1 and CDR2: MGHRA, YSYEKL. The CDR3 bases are TGCGCCAGCAGCCAAGATGCCCCCTCGCGGGATGAGCAGTTCTTC. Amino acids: CASSQDAPSRDEQFF.

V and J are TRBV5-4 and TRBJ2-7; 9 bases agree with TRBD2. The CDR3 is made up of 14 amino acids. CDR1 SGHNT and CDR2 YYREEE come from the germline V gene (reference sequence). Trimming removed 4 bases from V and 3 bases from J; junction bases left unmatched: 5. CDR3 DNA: TGTGCCAGCAGCAGGGAGACTAGCGGCTACGAGCAGTACTTC. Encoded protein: CASSRETSGYEQYF.